The 28 T cell receptor beta chains reported below all come from one sample, sequenced in a study of cytomegalovirus exposure and HLA in healthy donors. Clones were read by immunoSEQ multiplex PCR, and TCRdb kept only the in-frame ones, dropping some. The sample carries 130,000 or so clones, nearly 90% recorded once. The sequenced material came from PBMCs. Receptor source: a man between 25 and 39 years old in good health and CMV-seronegative.

The chain links TRBV4-3 to TRBJ2-7; 9 bases fit TRBD1. The germline CDR1 and CDR2 sequences are LGHNA and YSLEER. Losses at the gene ends were 3 bases for V and 5 bases for J; bases not matched to a gene: 8. The CDR3 consists of 15 residues. The CDR3 protein is CASSHGQGLGNEQYF. The CDR3 coding sequence is TGCGCCAGCAGCCACGGACAGGGGCTGGGAAACGAGCAGTACTTC.

The genes are TRBV4-1 and TRBJ1-1, with a tentative D call TRBD1 (5 bases). Trimming cost V 4 bases and J 4 bases, with 13 bases left between them. This CDR3 is 14 amino acids long. The V gene's germline CDR1 is MGHRA and CDR2 YSYEKL. CDR3 nucleotides: TGCGCCAGCAGCCCCGCAGCGGGGGGCACTGAAGCTTTCTTT. This codes for CASSPAAGGTEAFF.

The V gene is TRBV7-2, the J gene TRBJ1-6, with D uncertain. The CDR3 is made up of 12 amino acids. The germline V and J ends were trimmed by 1 base and 14 bases, with 9 bases remaining between them. CDR1 SGHTA and CDR2 FQGNSA come from the germline V gene. CDR3 coding DNA: TGTGCCAGCAGCTTAGGGACGGGGACCCTCCACTTT. Protein product: CASSLGTGTLHF.

The rearrangement uses TRBV7-9 and TRBJ2-7; the D is unclear. Germline CDR1 reads SEHNR; CDR2 reads FQNEAQ (reference sequence). The CDR3 is 13 residues long. Trimming removed 6 bases from V and 3 bases from J, with 12 bases in between. The CDR3 loop is CASSPRHGYEQYF. The CDR3 nucleotides are TGTGCCAGCAGTCCGAGACACGGCTACGAGCAGTACTTC.

This chain uses TRBV27 with TRBJ1-5; no definite D call. V was clipped by 6 bases and J by 0 bases, with 9 bases between them. The CDR3 consists of 14 residues. Germline CDR1 and CDR2: MNHEY and SMNVEV (reference sequence). The CDR3 sequence: CASRSGSSNQPQHF. The CDR3 region has the DNA TGTGCCAGCAGATCTGGCAGTAGCAATCAGCCCCAGCATTTT.

Notes on this clone: One end of the junction varies from germline; a read error may be responsible. The CDR3 loop is CASSDRTGGYDYTF. CDR3 DNA: TGTGCCAGCAGTGACCGGACAGGGGGATATGACTACACCTTC. The genes are TRBV2 and TRBJ1-2, with 10 bases matching TRBD1. CDR1 is SNHLY, CDR2 FYNNEI, per germline. The CDR3 sequence is 14 residues long. Complete variable domain (other parts from reference TRBV2 and TRBJ1-2): EPEVTQTPSHQVTQMGQEVILRCVPISNHLYFYWYRQILGQKVEFLVSFYNNEISEKSEIFDDQFSVERPDGSNFTLKIRSTKLEDSAMYFCASSDRTGGYDYTFGSGTRLTVV.

The chain is built from TRBV6-5 and TRBJ2-3, with D perhaps matching TRBD2 (6 bases). Trimming shortened V by 6 bases and J by 2 bases, and 12 bases separated the two germline ends. Germline CDR1 MNHEY, CDR2 SVGAGI. The CDR3 is 14 amino acids. The CDR3 loop is CASRIGEATDTQYF. DNA for the CDR3: TGTGCCAGCAGGATAGGGGAGGCCACAGATACGCAGTATTTT.

This clone was counted between two and nine times. CDR3 DNA: TGTGCCAGCAGTGACGAGGGCGATAGCAATCAGCCCCAGCATTTT. Translated: CASSDEGDSNQPQHF. The chain carries TRBV6-4 and TRBJ1-5; D uncertain. The CDR3 has 15 residues. Trimming took 2 bases from V and 0 from J, leaving 8 bases between them. Germline lookup yields CDR1 MRHNA and CDR2 SNTAGT.

The chain carries TRBV7-9 and TRBJ1-1; a possible D gene is TRBD1 (5 bases). This CDR3 has 14 amino acids. V shed 5 bases and J shed 3 bases, with 13 bases lying between them. The germline V gene encodes CDR1 SEHNR and CDR2 FQNEAQ (reference sequence). The chain's CDR3 is CASSPWGEYTEAFF. CDR3 nucleotides: TGTGCCAGCAGCCCGTGGGGGGAATACACTGAAGCTTTCTTT. The entire variable domain, with the rest obtained from reference TRBV7-9 and TRBJ1-1, is as follows: DTGVSQNPRHKITKRGQNVTFRCDPISEHNRLYWYRQTLGQGPEFLTYFQNEAQLEKSRLLSDRFSAERPKGSFSTLEIQRTEQGDSAMYLCASSPWGEYTEAFFGQGTRLTVV.

The chain recombines TRBV28 with TRBJ1-1, with 7 bases aligning to TRBD1. This CDR3 comprises 17 residues. Germline-derived CDR1 and CDR2 are MDHEN and SYDVKM. The J segment lost 4 bases and the V segment lost 2 bases, leaving 13 bases of the junction unmatched. CDR3 in amino acids: CASSLRRDSVLPTEAFF. CDR3 in DNA: TGTGCCAGCAGTTTAAGGCGGGACAGCGTACTCCCCACTGAAGCTTTCTTT.

The chain links TRBV13 to TRBJ2-2; no clear D. CDR1 PRHDT and CDR2 FYEKMQ come from the germline V gene (reference sequence). Trimming shortened V by 4 bases and J by 1 base, and 7 bases separated the two germline ends. The CDR3 runs to 14 residues. The CDR3 bases are TGTGCCAGCAGCTCCCCAGAGAACACCGGGGAGCTGTTTTTT. It translates to CASSSPENTGELFF. The full variable domain, completed using reference TRBV13 and TRBJ2-2, is AAGVIQSPRHLIKEKRETATLKCYPIPRHDTVYWYQQGPGQDPQFLISFYEKMQSDKGSIPDRFSAQQFSDYHSELNMSSLELGDSALYFCASSSPENTGELFFGEGSRLTVL.

In this sample, this clone turned up a few times. V usage is TRBV18 and J usage is TRBJ2-7; no firm D call. The CDR3 is made up of 11 amino acids. The germline gives CDR1 KGHSH, CDR2 LQKENI. V was pared by 1 base and J by 6 bases, with 4 bases between. As DNA, the CDR3 is TGTGCCAGCTCACCACAGCTCGAGCAGTACTTC. Protein product: CASSPQLEQYF.

The rearrangement links TRBV6-5 to TRBJ1-4; 7 bases fit TRBD1. The V gene's germline CDR1 is MNHEY and CDR2 SVGAGI. This CDR3 is built from 15 residues. After removal of 2 bases from V and 4 bases from J, the junction contained 4 bases not matched to a gene. The CDR3 loop is CASSYLRQGNEKLFF. CDR3 coding DNA: TGTGCCAGCAGTTACCTTCGACAGGGTAATGAAAAACTGTTTTTT.

This clone was counted a single time. The chain couples TRBV4-1 to TRBJ1-1; no clear D gene. In germline, CDR1 is MGHRA, CDR2 YSYEKL. V lost 1 base to trimming and J lost 2 bases, with 11 bases between them. This CDR3 contains 15 residues. CDR3 region: CASSQVAGRNTEAFF. The DNA of the CDR3 is TGCGCCAGCAGCCAAGTTGCGGGGAGAAACACTGAAGCTTTCTTT.

This clone has only a few counts. V usage is TRBV6-4 and J usage is TRBJ2-7; D is perhaps TRBD1 (6 bases). The CDR3 sequence is 16 residues long. V dropped 4 bases and J dropped 2 bases, with 18 bases sitting between them. The germline V gene has CDR1 MRHNA and CDR2 SNTAGT. CDR3 amino acids: CASSVPKQGEAYEQYF. In DNA, the CDR3 is TGTGCCAGCAGTGTCCCCAAACAGGGAGAGGCCTACGAGCAGTACTTC.

The sample holds one count of this clone. V usage is TRBV7-9 and J usage is TRBJ2-1, with a tentative D call TRBD2 (5 bases). Trimming removed 1 base at V and 0 bases at J, with 13 bases between. CDR3 length equals 17 residues. The V gene's germline CDR1 is SEHNR and CDR2 FQNEAQ (reference sequence). CDR3 protein: CASSLGLSAFSYNEQFF. The CDR3 bases are TGTGCCAGCAGCTTAGGCCTTAGCGCGTTCTCCTACAATGAGCAGTTCTTC.

The rearrangement links TRBV28 to TRBJ2-3; 7 nucleotides align to TRBD1. Germline loops: CDR1 MDHEN, CDR2 SYDVKM. The V segment lost 6 bases and the J segment 8 bases; nucleotides outside the gene matches: 14. This CDR3 has 15 amino acids. CDR3 sequence (DNA): TGTGCCAGCAGCTCCGGGACAGTACTCATGGGTACGCAGTATTTT. Translation gives CASSSGTVLMGTQYF.

The chain links TRBV9 to TRBJ2-7; 13 positions agree with TRBD2. The CDR3 covers 19 residues. The germline gives CDR1 SGDLS, CDR2 YYNGEE. V shed 4 bases, J shed 6 bases, and the junction held 19 bases outside the gene matches. CDR3 residues: CASSFLPTSGGAQGCEQYF. The CDR3 DNA reads TGTGCCAGCAGCTTCCTCCCTACTAGCGGGGGGGCCCAGGGGTGCGAGCAGTACTTC.

The chain has TRBV7-2 and TRBJ2-2, with D maybe TRBD2 (6 bases). Trimming took 4 bases from V and 4 from J, leaving 7 bases between them. This CDR3 comprises 13 residues. Germline assignment: CDR1 SGHTA and CDR2 FQGNSA. The CDR3: CASSWGLTGELFF. The CDR3 coding sequence is TGTGCCAGCAGCTGGGGACTCACCGGGGAGCTGTTTTTT.

This clone was seen only a few times. The V call is TRBV25-1, the J call TRBJ1-2; the D gene is possibly TRBD1 (6 bases). Between the trimmed V and J ends, which lost 4 bases and 2 bases, there was a span of 8 bases. The CDR3 is 13 amino acids. Per the germline V gene, CDR1 is MGHDK and CDR2 is SYGVNS. Here the CDR3 DNA reads TGTGCCAGCAGTGGTACAGGGAACTATGGCTACACCTTC. Translation: CASSGTGNYGYTF.

This chain links TRBV7-8 with TRBJ2-5; 13 bases align to TRBD2. J was trimmed by 5 bases and V by 5 bases; bases with no gene match: 8. The germline V gene encodes CDR1 SGHVS and CDR2 FQNEAQ. The CDR3 extends over 16 amino acids. CDR3 nucleotide sequence: TGTGCCAGCAGCCCGGGACTAGCGGGGTCAGGGGAGACCCAGTACTTC. As protein: CASSPGLAGSGETQYF.

The rearrangement uses TRBV19 and TRBJ2-2; TRBD1 matches at 10 bases. The length of the CDR3 is 17 residues. Germline V gene data show CDR1 as LNHDA and CDR2 as SQIVND (reference sequence). J lost 6 bases, V lost 2 bases, and 9 bases had no gene match. The CDR3 DNA is TGTGCCAGTAGTATACACAGACAGGGGGCGCGCCCCGGGGAGCTGTTTTTT. Its translation is CASSIHRQGARPGELFF.

V usage is TRBV6-5 and J usage is TRBJ1-2; the match to TRBD1 covers 7 bases. Germline lookup yields CDR1 MNHEY and CDR2 SVGAGI. The CDR3 runs to 13 residues. Trimming cost V 6 bases and J 7 bases; bases outside gene matches: 8. The CDR3 loop reads CASSRAGGRGYTF. The CDR3, as DNA: TGTGCCAGCAGCCGCGCAGGGGGTCGTGGCTACACCTTC.

The rearrangement uses TRBV5-8 and TRBJ2-7; 11 bases fit TRBD2. V shed 4 bases and J 1 base; nucleotides not matched to a gene: 4. Germline V gene lookup returns CDR1 SGHTS and CDR2 YDEGEE. This CDR3 contains 15 residues. The CDR3 sequence is CASSRRLAGSYEQYF. DNA of the CDR3: TGTGCCAGCAGCCGCAGACTAGCGGGATCCTACGAGCAGTACTTC.

The rearrangement links TRBV5-4 to TRBJ2-2; 10 bases are a match to TRBD2. Trimming cost V 3 bases and J 5 bases; bases outside gene matches: 7. Germline assignment: CDR1 SGHNT and CDR2 YYREEE (reference sequence). This CDR3 is 16 amino acids long. CDR3 residues: CASSSGGTSETGELFF. The CDR3 nucleotides read TGTGCCAGCAGCTCGGGAGGGACTAGCGAAACCGGGGAGCTGTTTTTT.

The chain couples TRBV7-9 to TRBJ2-7; TRBD1 aligns across 9 bases. Germline values: CDR1 SEHNR, CDR2 FQNEAQ (reference sequence). The V and J ends lost 5 bases and 2 bases, in that order; junction bases with no gene match: 7. The length of the CDR3 is 15 residues. This CDR3 is CASSGDRVLPYEQYF. The CDR3 nucleotides read TGTGCCAGCAGCGGGGACAGGGTACTACCCTACGAGCAGTACTTC.

The genes are TRBV2 and TRBJ1-2; a possible D gene is TRBD1 (5 bases). CDR1 SNHLY and CDR2 FYNNEI come from the germline V gene. The CDR3 loop spans 12 amino acids. V was clipped by 6 bases and J by 8 bases, with 13 bases between them. CDR3 sequence: CASSPMGPGYTF. For the CDR3, the DNA is TGTGCCAGCAGCCCTATGGGGCCGGGCTACACCTTC.

The chain employs TRBV10-3 and TRBJ2-3, with 7 positions matching TRBD1. The V and J ends lost 5 bases and 1 base, in that order; junction bases with no gene match: 6. This CDR3 contains 15 residues. Germline V gene sequence: CDR1 ENHRY, CDR2 SYGVKD. In DNA form, the CDR3 reads TGTGCCATCAGTCCACAGGGGCCACGCACAGATACGCAGTATTTT. The encoded protein is CAISPQGPRTDTQYF.